These 11 T cell receptor beta chains share one sample of origin, sequenced in a study of cytomegalovirus exposure and HLA in healthy donors. The PCR had 60 Vbeta and 13 Jbeta primers. Libraries were prepared by immunoSEQ multiplex PCR; TCRdb keeps only in-frame clonotypes and omits some of them. This sample has 150,000 or so clones, with around three quarters found just once. Sequencing input: PBMCs. The receptors stem from a woman in her thirties or forties in good health and CMV-seropositive.

This clone was counted only a few times. The chain has TRBV10-3 and TRBJ2-4; D remains unclear. The CDR3 extends over 13 amino acids. Germline-derived CDR1 and CDR2 are ENHRY and SYGVKD. V dropped 0 bases and J dropped 13 bases, with 13 bases sitting between them. The CDR3 spells CAISESVWAGQYF. The CDR3 bases are TGTGCCATCAGTGAGTCGGTGTGGGCAGGACAGTACTTC.

The chain recombines TRBV2 with TRBJ2-3; D not resolved. This CDR3 contains 12 residues. The germline V gene encodes CDR1 SNHLY and CDR2 FYNNEI. The V end lost 6 bases, the J end lost 1 base, and 5 bases lay between the germline ends. In DNA, the CDR3 is TGTGCCAGCAGCCTTGGCACAGATACGCAGTATTTT. It yields the protein CASSLGTDTQYF.

This chain joins TRBV6-1 and TRBJ2-7; D is unresolved. V was cut by 1 base and J by 1 base, with 5 bases left in between. Germline assignment: CDR1 MNHNS and CDR2 SASEGT. The CDR3 sequence is 13 residues long. The CDR3, as DNA: TGTGCCAGCAGTGAAGGCGGATCCTACGAGCAGTACTTC. Protein sequence: CASSEGGSYEQYF.

The genes are TRBV18 and TRBJ1-2; 7 bases are shared with TRBD1. CDR1 KGHSH and CDR2 LQKENI come from the germline V gene. The CDR3 is 12 residues long. Germline trimming cut 2 bases from V and 7 bases from J; bases unmatched to any gene: 1. The chain's CDR3 is CASSPDRVGYTF. CDR3 nucleotides: TGTGCCAGCTCACCAGACAGGGTTGGCTACACCTTC.

J is TRBJ1-5 and V is TRBV29-1, with 9 positions matching TRBD1. Germline CDR1 SQVTM, CDR2 ANQGSEA. This CDR3 comprises 16 residues. V lost 6 bases and J lost 0; bases outside the gene matches: 9. CDR3 loop: CSVVVQGAVSNQPQHF. CDR3 bases: TGCAGCGTAGTGGTACAGGGGGCGGTTAGCAATCAGCCCCAGCATTTT.

The genes are TRBV6-6 and TRBJ2-6; D is uncertain. This CDR3 spans 15 amino acids. V lost 2 bases to trimming and J lost 0 bases, with 5 bases between them. The germline V gene encodes CDR1 MNHNY and CDR2 SVGAGI (reference sequence). Here the CDR3 DNA reads TGTGCCAGCAGTTACGAGATCTCTGGGGCCAACGTCCTGACTTTC. Amino acids: CASSYEISGANVLTF.

The V gene is TRBV5-4, the J gene TRBJ1-2; no firm D call. Germline V lookup: CDR1 SGHNT, CDR2 YYREEE (reference sequence). CDR3 length: 13 residues. With 0 bases removed from V and 6 bases from J, the gap between germline ends came to 9 bases. DNA for the CDR3: TGTGCCAGCAGCTTGGCCGGTGAAAATGGCTACACCTTC. It codes for CASSLAGENGYTF.

This sequence joins TRBV7-9 and TRBJ1-2; a possible D gene is TRBD1 (5 bases). Per germline, CDR1 SEHNR and CDR2 FQNEAQ (reference sequence). The ends were cut back, 4 bases at V and 6 bases at J, with 12 bases in the middle. The CDR3 has 13 amino acids. Written as DNA, the CDR3 is TGTGCCAGCAGCTCCTCCGTGACAGATGGCTACACCTTC. It codes for CASSSSVTDGYTF. The full variable domain, rest sourced from reference TRBV7-9 and TRBJ1-2, is DTGVSQNPRHKITKRGQNVTFRCDPISEHNRLYWYRQTLGQGPEFLTYFQNEAQLEKSRLLSDRFSAERPKGSFSTLEIQRTEQGDSAMYLCASSSSVTDGYTFGSGTRLTVV.

Of note for this clone: The same CDR3 also results from other DNA sequences found in this sample. The chain links TRBV14 to TRBJ2-7, with TRBD1 matching 7 bases. Trimming cost V 3 bases and J 0 bases; bases outside gene matches: 5. Germline-derived CDR1 and CDR2 are SGHDN and FVKESK. This CDR3 is 15 amino acids long. The CDR3 region has the DNA TGTGCCAGCAGCCAGGGGACAGCCAACTCCTACGAGCAGTACTTC. Translating gives CASSQGTANSYEQYF.

The chain is built from TRBV30 and TRBJ2-7; the match to TRBD1 covers 8 bases. This CDR3 contains 13 residues. Germline CDR1 and CDR2: GTSNPN and SVGIG (reference sequence). Trimming removed 0 bases from V and 4 bases from J; junction bases left unmatched: 2. The CDR3 spells CAWSVGQGYEQYF. CDR3 DNA sequence: TGTGCCTGGAGTGTAGGACAGGGTTACGAGCAGTACTTC.

The chain couples TRBV19 to TRBJ1-6; perhaps TRBD1 as D (6 bases). This CDR3 region has 14 residues. CDR1 and CDR2 from the germline V gene are LNHDA and SQIVND (reference sequence). Trimming left V 5 bases short and J 7 bases short, with 12 bases between. The CDR3 DNA reads TGTGCCAGTAGTCAAACAGGGCGGAATTCACCCCTCCACTTT. Translation gives CASSQTGRNSPLHF.